This T cell receptor beta chain was recorded in a study of cytomegalovirus exposure and HLA in healthy donors. For the study at large: The 500 to 850 first-cohort repertoires and the approximately 110 validation repertoires shared the same platform, a later analysis reported. Study outcomes and limitations: With high specificity and sensitivity, the classifier reportedly diagnosed cytomegalovirus status. A few chains tied to CMV proved CMV antigen-specific in vitro.

Some clones are missing from TCRdb's copy, which holds only in-frame ones; the method was immunoSEQ multiplex PCR. The sample includes under 150,000 clones, 80% to 90% of them seen just once. The donors were part of the validation cohort, which consisted of over a hundred subjects and was separate from the first cohort of 670 or so subjects. As for this clone: Its specificity is unknown.

The ends were cut back, 2 bases at V and 1 base at J, with 14 bases in the middle. The germline gives CDR1 SNHLY, CDR2 FYNNEI. This CDR3 is 17 amino acids long. Sample: PBMCs. The TCR was taken from a woman in her 30s in good health and CMV-seronegative. The rearrangement links TRBV2 to TRBJ1-4, with D possibly matching TRBD1 (5 bases). In nucleotides, the CDR3 is TGTGCCAGCAGTGAATTTGGTTGGCAGGGAACTAATGAAAAACTGTTTTTT. Residues: CASSEFGWQGTNEKLFF.